This T cell receptor beta chain was identified during a study of shared clonotypes between healthy human individuals (dated by TCRdb to about 2020). Regarding the research as a whole: The cohort comprised two women and three men aged 18 to 49 years. For each donor, CD4 naive and CD4 memory were each given three plates, CD8 naive was given two plates, and CD8 memory was given one plate. To estimate repertoire size and how much clonotypes are shared between individuals, the study performed deep sequencing of blood TCR repertoires from about 5 healthy adults. Per donor, leukapheresis produced somewhere between about 0.85 and 10 billion PBMCs. Libraries were prepared and TCR repertoires were sequenced by different laboratories using diverse techniques, in order to increase sequencing depth and limit assay-specific biases.

A remark on this clone: Its antigen remains unidentified. No clone much larger than this one lies a single base away; base qualities are absent.

What the research found in general, with its limitations: Naive subsets generally had larger estimated clonotype richness than memory subsets did. Sampling was restricted to blood, and TCR repertoires in tissue are likely to differ from TCR repertoires in blood. Clonotypes shared by all four sorted-subset donors showed higher generation probabilities than non-shared clonotypes. Rarefaction of sorted-subset datasets indicated incomplete sequencing despite the large sequencing depth. Pairwise subsampling indicated that sequencing depth was expected to affect the degree of clonotype sharing among donors. Across a handful of donors, about 4.5% of naive CD4, around 3.3% of naive CD8, roughly 2.2% of memory CD4, and around 0.4% of memory CD8 clonotypes were shared. The small number of donors limited the genetic and exposure-history diversity represented.

Using the deep immunoSEQ assay, TCR CDR3 regions were amplified from genomic DNA by multiplex PCR. Extracted genomic DNA from each cell subset was distributed evenly across all wells of several immunoSEQ 96-well plates, and each plate was treated as a replicate. For sorted subsets, each replicate PCR was loaded with 200 ng genomic DNA, equivalent to 30,000 or so T cell genomes. Purified libraries were quantified with a Qubit 3.0 fluorometer, sized on a Bioanalyzer 2100, and re-quantified with the KAPA Library Quantification kit. Every immunoSEQ 96-well plate was sequenced on a dedicated single-read 150-cycle Illumina NextSeq 550 flow cell. As for the authors' bioinformatics: Because the immunoSEQ output held only junctional sequences and lacked quality scores, the filtering could not match the filtering applied to full-length reads. Sequences were annotated with PyIR, a Python wrapper for IgBLAST v1.9, and V/J genes and CDR3 were assigned using IMGT germline references. Reads were filtered out if the reads had weak V/J assignments (E-value above 1e-6), no CDR3, stop codons, out-of-frame junctions, or ambiguous translated residues. V3J clonotypes were defined as sequences sharing an identical inferred V gene, J gene, and CDR3 amino acid sequence. Percentage overlap between repertoires was calculated by dividing the number of shared unique clonotypes by the size of the smaller repertoire. Richness of each repertoire was evaluated using RTK rarefaction, the Chao1 estimator, and Recon v2.1 estimates of unobserved clonotypes. OLGA was used to compute generation probabilities for all TCRbeta clonotypes that the gDNA method yielded from four donors. The table comes from immuneACCESS by way of TCRdb, which keeps in-frame sequences with V and J called. Part of the clones is missing from these tables; in studies checked, under half for an unresolved V gene and the rest for unknown reasons. V and J calls and clone size are as listed in that table; D and trimming were resolved from the DNA. The sample includes millions of clones, with around nine tenths observed a single time. The ten largest make up roughly 0.14% of the sample.

The donors were healthy, HIV-negative adults who had no recently reported acute infections or vaccinations. Every donor was a Caucasian adult living in Nashville, Tennessee, USA. CD4+ T cells were enriched by magnetic negative selection, after which naive cells were positively selected on CD45RA and the negative fraction was taken as the memory subset. Blood was obtained by leukapheresis, after which PBMCs were separated by Ficoll-Histopaque density gradient centrifugation and cryopreserved in liquid nitrogen vapor phase. Purity and quantity of every magnetically sorted T cell population were checked by analytical flow cytometry. Genomic DNA was isolated from every sorted fraction and measured by UV absorbance on a Nanodrop 2000c. From a lookup of the germline V gene, CDR1 and CDR2 are KGHSH and LQKENI. The CDR3 sequence holds 17 residues, the cysteine and phenylalanine included. The read is trimmed to its CDR3 DNA, 51 bases read in frame from base 1. V and J are truncated by 0 bases and 1 base respectively, leaving an intervening sequence of 13 bases.

The receptor's source is a man between 18 and 35 years old in good health. Sequenced material: naive CD4+ T cells sorted from blood. The sample's cell subset or site label, decoded: CD45RA+ positively selected. This chain is built from TRBV18 and TRBJ2-1; perhaps TRBD1 is the D gene, with 7 bases matching. The nucleotide sequence reads TGTGCCAGCTCACCACCGTTCAGGGGGGAGTCCTACAATGAGCAGTTCTTC. It codes for CASSPPFRGESYNEQFF.